The 23 T cell receptor beta chains below come from one sample, sequenced in a study of blood T cells in healthy people across ages (dated by TCRdb to between 2015 and 2016). The library was obtained by 5' RACE. The instrument was an Illumina HiSeq 2500. A second roughly 7 to 11 cycle PCR used a sample-barcoded 5' primer and a J-beta primer mix. TCRdb applied fastp at Q25 and MiXCR to the public reads, then kept only in-frame beta chains. Here each entry gathers all rows of one CDR3 protein and keeps the most common genes and DNA. The sample contains 950,000 to 1,200,000 distinct CDR3 sequences, roughly two fifths of them found a single time. The ten largest clones represent 10% to 15% of the sample. The sample comprised blood. These receptor sequences come from a man younger than 30 in good health.

V is TRBV20-1 and J is TRBJ2-1, with 7 bases identical to TRBD2. V was clipped by 6 bases and J by 0 bases; unmatched bases: 5. Germline CDR1 DFQATT, CDR2 SNEGSKA (reference sequence). The CDR3 extends over 14 amino acids. CDR3: CSAPQRGSYNEQFF. The CDR3 region has the DNA TGCAGTGCCCCCCAGCGGGGCTCCTACAATGAGCAGTTCTTC.

This clonotype was seen a few times. The CDR3 coding sequence is TGTGCCAGCAGCTTCCCAGGGATCAATGAGCAGTTCTTC. This encodes CASSFPGINEQFF. This rearrangement joins TRBV7-2 to TRBJ2-1; TRBD1 might be the D (5 bases). The CDR3 contains 13 residues. V was shortened by 3 bases and J by 6 bases, with 9 bases between the two germline ends. Germline values: CDR1 SGHTA, CDR2 FQGNSA.

This clonotype was observed a handful of times. DNA for the CDR3: TGTGCCAGCACGCAGCCCTCTGGATATGGCTACACCTTC. Translating it yields CASTQPSGYGYTF. The chain combines TRBV28 with TRBJ1-2; unclear D gene. This CDR3 spans 13 amino acids. Trimming cost V 7 bases and J 5 bases, with 14 bases left between them. The germline V gene encodes CDR1 MDHEN and CDR2 SYDVKM.

This clonotype has a handful of counts. The chain carries TRBV4-1 and TRBJ2-3; no clear D gene. The germline CDR1 and CDR2 sequences are MGHRA and YSYEKL. The CDR3 is 13 amino acids. V lost 1 base and J 4 bases, leaving 6 bases between the germline ends. The CDR3 region has the DNA TGCGCCAGCAGCCAAGGGGTAGCAGATACGCAGTATTTT. Amino acid sequence: CASSQGVADTQYF.

The gene calls are TRBV27 and TRBJ1-2; a weak D match, TRBD1 (6 bases). The CDR3 sequence is 15 residues long. Germline V gives CDR1 MNHEY, CDR2 SMNVEV (reference sequence). Trimming left V 5 bases short and J 2 bases short, with 15 bases between. Here the CDR3 reads CASSNRTDSNYGYTF. CDR3 DNA sequence: TGTGCCAGCAGTAACCGGACAGATTCAAACTATGGCTACACCTTC.

The chain is built from TRBV5-1 and TRBJ2-1; D possibly uses TRBD1 or TRBD2 (5 bases each). The ends were cut back, 0 bases at V and 4 bases at J, with 11 bases in the middle. This CDR3 is built from 15 residues. Per the germline V gene, CDR1 is SGHRS and CDR2 is YFSETQ. CDR3 nucleotides: TGCGCCAGCAGCTTGGACGGGACGATATACAATGAGCAGTTCTTC. It specifies CASSLDGTIYNEQFF. Together with reference TRBV5-1 and TRBJ2-1, the CDR3 gives the full variable domain: KAGVTQTPRYLIKTRGQQVTLSCSPISGHRSVSWYQQTPGQGLQFLFEYFSETQRNKGNFPGRFSGRQFSNSRSEMNVSTLELGDSALYLCASSLDGTIYNEQFFGPGTRLTVL.

This clonotype was counted a single time. A read error may produce the germline difference seen at one junction end. This chain links TRBV6-1 with TRBJ2-3; the D is unclear. The CDR3 is 15 amino acids. Germline assignment: CDR1 MNHNS and CDR2 SASEGT. This CDR3 reads CASSELVTRTDAQYF. The CDR3 region has the DNA TGTGCCAGCAGTGAGCTAGTGACCCGAACAGATGCGCAGTATTTT.

The V and J genes are TRBV10-3 and TRBJ2-5, with D possibly TRBD1 on 6 matching bases. CDR1 ENHRY and CDR2 SYGVKD come from the germline V gene. V lost 4 bases and J 5 bases, leaving 17 bases between the germline ends. This CDR3 contains 15 residues. As DNA, the CDR3 is TGTGCCATCAGTGCGGGACACAAAGAGGGGGAGACCCAGTACTTC. As protein: CAISAGHKEGETQYF.

The chain links TRBV5-1 to TRBJ2-1; weak D call: TRBD1 (5 bases). Germline CDR1 is SGHRS and CDR2 is YFSETQ. V lost 0 bases and J 4 bases, leaving 11 bases between the germline ends. The CDR3 is made up of 15 amino acids. The DNA of the CDR3 is TGCGCCAGCAGCTTGGTCGGACATCCTTACAATGAGCAGTTCTTC. Translation: CASSLVGHPYNEQFF.

With respect to this clonotype: The junction shows a germline mismatch at one end, possibly a read error. V is TRBV7-2 and J is TRBJ1-6; D gene ambiguous. CDR1 and CDR2 (germline): SGHTA, FQGNSA. There are 14 residues in the CDR3. In DNA, the CDR3 is TGTGCCTGCAGCTTAGACGGCTATAATTCACCCCTCCACTTT. Translating it yields CACSLDGYNSPLHF.

This clonotype was detected only a few times. The V and J genes are TRBV28 and TRBJ1-5; D remains ambiguous. CDR1 and CDR2 from the germline V gene are MDHEN and SYDVKM. The CDR3 covers 14 residues. V was shortened by 6 bases and J by 5 bases, with 14 bases between the two germline ends. CDR3 amino acids: CASRRTGRHQPQHF. The CDR3 DNA sequence: TGTGCCAGCAGACGTACCGGTAGGCATCAGCCCCAGCATTTT.

Comments on this clonotype: Compared with germline, one end of the junction differs, possibly owing to a read error. The V gene is TRBV6-2 or TRBV6-3, the J gene TRBJ1-2, with D possibly matching TRBD1 (6 bases). The germline gives CDR1 MNHEY, CDR2 SVGEGT. The CDR3 sequence is 15 residues long. The CDR3 is CASRRPSGTNYGHTF. CDR3 DNA: TGTGCCAGCAGAAGGCCTTCCGGGACAAACTATGGCCACACCTTC.

This clonotype was counted a few times. V gene TRBV20-1 combines with J gene TRBJ2-1, with a weak D call TRBD1 (5 bases). Germline V gene lookup returns CDR1 DFQATT and CDR2 SNEGSKA (reference sequence). V was pared by 0 bases and J by 9 bases, with 18 bases between. The CDR3 runs 15 residues. The chain's CDR3 is CSARDLSQVTGEQFF. CDR3 DNA sequence: TGCAGTGCTAGAGATTTGTCCCAAGTTACAGGTGAGCAGTTCTTC.

This clonotype was observed a handful of times. The chain recombines TRBV9 with TRBJ2-1; TRBD2 aligns across 8 bases. Looked up from germline, CDR1 is SGDLS and CDR2 is YYNGEE. This CDR3 spans 17 amino acids. Trimming at V came to 3 bases and at J to 1 base, leaving 9 bases not matched to a gene. CDR3 sequence (DNA): TGTGCCAGCAGCGCCCGGGCCGGACTAGCTTCCTACAATGAGCAGTTCTTC. Its translation is CASSARAGLASYNEQFF.

V usage is TRBV5-1 and J usage is TRBJ2-1, with 7 bases identical to TRBD1. The CDR3 totals 13 residues. V was pared by 5 bases and J by 5 bases, with 4 bases of the junction left unmatched. The germline gives CDR1 SGHRS, CDR2 YFSETQ. Here the CDR3 reads CASRMGTDNEQFF. The DNA for the CDR3 is TGCGCCAGCAGGATGGGGACAGACAATGAGCAGTTCTTC. Drawing the rest from reference TRBV5-1 and TRBJ2-1, the complete variable domain is KAGVTQTPRYLIKTRGQQVTLSCSPISGHRSVSWYQQTPGQGLQFLFEYFSETQRNKGNFPGRFSGRQFSNSRSEMNVSTLELGDSALYLCASRMGTDNEQFFGPGTRLTVL.

This clonotype was seen just once. DNA for the CDR3: TGCGCCAGCAGCCAAGGGGACAGGGGCTACAATGAGCAGTACTTC. The encoded protein is CASSQGDRGYNEQYF. The rearrangement joins TRBV4-3 to TRBJ2-5; 10 bases agree with TRBD1. This CDR3 region has 15 residues. Per the germline V gene, CDR1 is LGHNA and CDR2 is YSLEER. The J segment lost 11 bases and the V segment lost 1 base, leaving 10 bases of the junction unmatched.

The genes are TRBV20-1 and TRBJ2-3; D call uncertain. V shed 0 bases and J shed 3 bases, with 7 bases lying between them. Per germline, CDR1 DFQATT and CDR2 SNEGSKA (reference sequence). The CDR3 sequence is 13 residues long. The CDR3 is CSAREIGTDTQYF. The CDR3 DNA sequence: TGCAGTGCTAGAGAAATAGGGACAGATACGCAGTATTTT.

The chain has TRBV20-1 and TRBJ1-1; D uncertain. The CDR3 runs to 12 residues. The ends were cut back, 3 bases at V and 4 bases at J, with 9 bases in the middle. CDR1 is DFQATT, CDR2 SNEGSKA, per germline (reference sequence). The CDR3 coding sequence is TGCAGTGCTAGCGGGGTAAGCACTGAAGCTTTCTTT. Amino acids: CSASGVSTEAFF.

This clonotype has a handful of counts. The chain uses TRBV25-1 and TRBJ2-3; D remains ambiguous. The CDR3 totals 11 residues. V was shortened by 8 bases and J by 3 bases, with 6 bases between the two germline ends. From germline, CDR1 is MGHDK and CDR2 SYGVNS. As DNA, the CDR3 is TGTGCCAGCTGCGCGACAGATACGCAGTATTTT. The encoded protein is CASCATDTQYF.

This sequence joins TRBV5-1 and TRBJ1-1; D possibly corresponds to TRBD1 (5 bases). Germline assignment: CDR1 SGHRS and CDR2 YFSETQ. V was cut by 6 bases and J by 6 bases, with 15 bases left in between. This CDR3 comprises 13 residues. CDR3 in DNA: TGCGCCAGCAACCCAGGGTATAGGGCTGAAGCTTTCTTT. Encoded protein: CASNPGYRAEAFF.

This clonotype was detected only once. The V and J genes are TRBV10-3 and TRBJ2-1, with D maybe TRBD2 (7 bases). Germline values: CDR1 ENHRY, CDR2 SYGVKD. CDR3 length: 13 residues. Trimming took off 11 bases at V and 4 bases at J, with 15 bases between the two ends. CDR3 sequence: CAFMAGAYNEQFF. Here the CDR3 DNA reads TGTGCCTTCATGGCGGGGGCTTACAATGAGCAGTTCTTC.

The chain carries TRBV19 and TRBJ2-3; TRBD2 matches at 12 bases. V lost 4 bases, J lost 6 bases, and 8 bases stayed unmatched. Germline V CDR1 and CDR2: LNHDA, SQIVND (reference sequence). The CDR3 extends over 16 amino acids. In DNA, the CDR3 is TGTGCCAGTAGTACCGGACTAGCGGGGCCGTTCGATACGCAGTATTTT. This codes for CASSTGLAGPFDTQYF.

J is TRBJ2-4 and V is TRBV7-9; perhaps D is TRBD1 or TRBD2 (5 bases each). The length of the CDR3 is 12 residues. V lost 5 bases and J 6 bases, leaving 8 bases between the germline ends. From germline, CDR1 is SEHNR and CDR2 FQNEAQ (reference sequence). CDR3 sequence (DNA): TGTGCCAGCAGCAGGGGACCAAACATTCAGTACTTC. Translated, it gives CASSRGPNIQYF.